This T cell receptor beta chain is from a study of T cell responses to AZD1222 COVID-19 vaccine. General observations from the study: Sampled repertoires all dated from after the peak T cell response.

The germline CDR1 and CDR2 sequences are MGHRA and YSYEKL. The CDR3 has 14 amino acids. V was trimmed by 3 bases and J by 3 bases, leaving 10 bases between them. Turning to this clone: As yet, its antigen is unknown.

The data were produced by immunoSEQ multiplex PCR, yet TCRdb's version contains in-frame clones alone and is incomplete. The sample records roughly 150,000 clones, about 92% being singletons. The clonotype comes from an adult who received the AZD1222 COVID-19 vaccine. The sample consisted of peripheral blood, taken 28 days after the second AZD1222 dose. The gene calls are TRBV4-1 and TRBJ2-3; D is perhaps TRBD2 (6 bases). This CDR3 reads CASSQIGGTDTQYF. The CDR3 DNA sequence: TGCGCCAGCAGCCAGATCGGGGGTACAGATACGCAGTATTTT.